These 18 T cell receptor beta chains were all obtained from the same sample, sequenced in a study of shared clonotypes between healthy human individuals. Measured with immunoSEQ multiplex PCR; TCRdb has only the in-frame clones, and not every one. The sample consists of around 610,000 clones, about 95% of them appearing once. Naive CD8 cells were CD45RO-negative, positively selected for CCR7, excluding terminally differentiated effector memory CD45RA+ cells. The sequencing input was naive CD8+ T cells sorted from blood. Receptors were obtained from a woman aged 30 to 39 in good health.

The V call is TRBV25-1, the J call TRBJ2-2; the D is unclear. This CDR3 spans 13 amino acids. Germline-derived CDR1 and CDR2 are MGHDK and SYGVNS. Trimming took 8 bases from V and 2 from J, leaving 9 bases between them. CDR3 sequence (DNA): TGTGCCAGCCTAAAACCCAACACCGGGGAGCTGTTTTTT. Its protein is CASLKPNTGELFF.

The gene calls are TRBV28 and TRBJ2-5; D gene unclear. The length of the CDR3 is 12 residues. Trimming left V 3 bases short and J 7 bases short, with 9 bases between. Looked up from germline, CDR1 is MDHEN and CDR2 is SYDVKM. The DNA of the CDR3 is TGTGCCAGCAGTTTCTCAGGATCGACCCAGTACTTC. This encodes CASSFSGSTQYF.

The rearrangement joins TRBV7-9 to TRBJ2-2; 7 nucleotides match TRBD2. CDR1 SEHNR and CDR2 FQNEAQ come from the germline V gene (reference sequence). The CDR3 is 16 residues long. The trim removed 1 base at V and 1 base at J, leaving 3 bases unmatched. The DNA for the CDR3 is TGTGCCAGCAGCTTAGTTGGGAGGGAGAACACCGGGGAGCTGTTTTTT. Its protein product is CASSLVGRENTGELFF.

The count of this clone is one. The rearrangement links TRBV28 to TRBJ1-1, with D tentatively TRBD1 (5 bases). CDR1 and CDR2 from the germline V gene are MDHEN and SYDVKM. CDR3 length: 16 amino acids. Trimming took off 2 bases at V and 2 bases at J, with 15 bases between the two ends. The CDR3: CASSLLWGGRNTEAFF. The CDR3 bases are TGTGCCAGCAGTTTACTTTGGGGCGGACGCAACACTGAAGCTTTCTTT.

The rearrangement links TRBV27 to TRBJ2-1; D gene ambiguous. Trimming removed 2 bases from V and 4 bases from J, with 15 bases in between. Per the germline V gene, CDR1 is MNHEY and CDR2 is SMNVEV (reference sequence). The CDR3 is 16 residues long. The CDR3 loop is CASSLIAPPTYNEQFF. The CDR3 DNA reads as TGTGCCAGCAGTTTAATAGCCCCTCCCACATACAATGAGCAGTTCTTC.

The CDR3 here is CASSLQDRGNEQFF. The CDR3 DNA reads as TGTGCCAGCAGTTTACAGGACAGGGGGAATGAGCAGTTCTTC. V and J are TRBV27 and TRBJ2-1; 10 bases are shared with TRBD1. There are 14 residues in the CDR3. Trimming removed 2 bases from V and 7 bases from J; junction bases left unmatched: 2. The germline V gene has CDR1 MNHEY and CDR2 SMNVEV (reference sequence).

This clone has a single count. V usage is TRBV5-4 and J usage is TRBJ2-5; no definite D call. The CDR3 is 13 residues long. Germline V gene lookup returns CDR1 SGHNT and CDR2 YYREEE (reference sequence). V was cut by 5 bases and J by 2 bases, with 10 bases left in between. In nucleotides, the CDR3 is TGTGCCAGCAGTCCTGTGGAACAAGAGACCCAGTACTTC. It encodes CASSPVEQETQYF.

V is TRBV5-6 and J is TRBJ2-5; D gene ambiguous. CDR1 is SGHDT, CDR2 YYEEEE, per germline. Trimming cost V 0 bases and J 1 base, with 13 bases left between them. This CDR3 comprises 16 residues. The CDR3 DNA follows: TGTGCCAGCAGCTTGGTGGTGGAGACGATCCAAGAGACCCAGTACTTC. Translated: CASSLVVETIQETQYF.

The chain uses TRBV7-8 and TRBJ2-7; D tentatively fits TRBD1 or TRBD2 (7 bases each). The CDR3 totals 14 residues. Looked up from germline, CDR1 is SGHVS and CDR2 is FQNEAQ. With 6 bases removed from V and 3 bases from J, the gap between germline ends came to 15 bases. CDR3: CASSRQGGFYEQYF. For the CDR3, the DNA is TGTGCCAGCAGTCGACAGGGAGGGTTCTACGAGCAGTACTTC. The full variable domain, its missing parts supplied by reference TRBV7-8 and TRBJ2-7, is GAGVSQSPRYKVAKRGQDVALRCDPISGHVSLFWYQQALGQGPEFLTYFQNEAQLDKSGLPSDRFFAERPEGSVSTLKIQRTQQEDSAVYLCASSRQGGFYEQYFGPGTRLTVT.

The chain couples TRBV28 to TRBJ2-5; 10 bases are shared with TRBD2. V trimming: 5 bases; J trimming: 4 bases; junction bases outside the gene matches: 10. CDR3 length equals 16 residues. Germline-derived CDR1 and CDR2 are MDHEN and SYDVKM. CDR3 sequence: CASSQTGLAIGETQYF. For the CDR3, the DNA is TGTGCCAGCAGTCAAACGGGACTAGCGATCGGAGAGACCCAGTACTTC. The whole variable domain, filled in from reference TRBV28 and TRBJ2-5, reads DVKVTQSSRYLVKRTGEKVFLECVQDMDHENMFWYRQDPGLGLRLIYFSYDVKMKEKGDIPEGYSVSREKKERFSLILESASTNQTSMYLCASSQTGLAIGETQYFGPGTRLLVL.

The chain links TRBV19 to TRBJ2-6, with TRBD2 matching 8 bases. The V gene's germline CDR1 is LNHDA and CDR2 SQIVND (reference sequence). The CDR3 is 17 residues long. The V gene end was trimmed by 7 bases and the J gene end by 0 bases; junction bases not matched to a gene: 8. In DNA form, the CDR3 reads TGTGCCAGTATGGGTAGCGGGGTCTACTCTGGGGCCAACGTCCTGACTTTC. This codes for CASMGSGVYSGANVLTF.

The gene calls are TRBV27 and TRBJ2-1, with a possible D match to TRBD2 (6 bases). CDR1 and CDR2 (germline): MNHEY, SMNVEV (reference sequence). The CDR3 consists of 17 residues. V shed 6 bases and J shed 0 bases, with 18 bases lying between them. CDR3 bases: TGTGCCAGCAGCCCATCTGCCGGGACTCTCTCCTACAATGAGCAGTTCTTC. Protein: CASSPSAGTLSYNEQFF.

Here the CDR3 DNA reads TGTGCCAGCAGCAAGGACACAGCCTACGAGCAGTACTTC. Encoded protein: CASSKDTAYEQYF. The genes are TRBV5-6 and TRBJ2-7; tentative D call: TRBD1 (5 bases). The length of the CDR3 is 13 residues. The germline V and J ends were trimmed by 4 bases and 2 bases, with 10 bases remaining between them. Germline CDR1 and CDR2: SGHDT and YYEEEE.

This chain uses TRBV28 with TRBJ1-1; D unclear. The CDR3 is made up of 13 amino acids. Per germline, CDR1 MDHEN and CDR2 SYDVKM. Trimming took off 5 bases at V and 1 base at J, with 8 bases between the two ends. Here the CDR3 reads CASSPDTNTEAFF. CDR3 nucleotides: TGTGCCAGCAGTCCCGACACGAACACTGAAGCTTTCTTT.

This clone has just one count. CDR3: CASSQEEFNQPQHF. The CDR3 DNA sequence: TGCGCCAGCAGCCAAGAAGAATTCAATCAGCCCCAGCATTTT. The chain combines TRBV4-1 with TRBJ1-5; D gene unclear. Germline CDR1 reads MGHRA; CDR2 reads YSYEKL. This CDR3 has 14 residues. V was trimmed by 0 bases and J by 3 bases, leaving 6 bases between them.

The genes are TRBV5-6 and TRBJ2-1, with D possibly being TRBD1 (6 bases). The CDR3 sequence is 14 residues long. Germline V CDR1 and CDR2: SGHDT, YYEEEE. V was clipped by 5 bases and J by 9 bases, with 18 bases between them. CDR3 coding DNA: TGTGCCAGCAGGGAAACAGGGTTTTATGTTGAGCAGTTCTTC. Residues: CASRETGFYVEQFF.

J is TRBJ2-7 and V is TRBV6-1, with 11 bases fitting TRBD1. Germline-derived CDR1 and CDR2 are MNHNS and SASEGT. Germline trimming cut 5 bases from V and 3 bases from J; bases unmatched to any gene: 6. The CDR3 spans 15 residues. CDR3 coding DNA: TGTGCCAGCAGTAAAACCGGGACAGGGGGCTACGAGCAGTACTTC. It yields the protein CASSKTGTGGYEQYF.

The chain joins TRBV28 to TRBJ1-2; TRBD1 agrees at 7 bases. CDR3 size: 17 residues. Germline V gene data show CDR1 as MDHEN and CDR2 as SYDVKM. The J segment lost 3 bases and the V segment lost 5 bases, leaving 15 bases of the junction unmatched. The CDR3 sequence is CASSTRREGAFDYGYTF. The CDR3 nucleotides read TGTGCCAGCAGTACCCGCCGGGAGGGGGCGTTTGACTATGGCTACACCTTC.